One and the same sample provided the 15 T cell receptor gamma chains below, sequenced in a study of gamma delta lymphoproliferative disorders and STAT genes. TCRdb re-called the multiplex PCR reads using CATT. This sample yields roughly 2,200 gamma-chain clones, of which approximately 9.4% are seen a single time; around 60% belongs to the top ten. Genomic DNA from isolated PBMCs served as the sequencing template. What was sequenced was blood. The source of these receptors is a human donor with gamma-delta T-cell large granular lymphocyte leukemia.

This clone has more than one count but fewer than ten. The listed TCRdb protein conflicts with the DNA translation at residue 5, and the protein shown is translated directly from the DNA. The J gene is TRGJ1 or TRGJ2, the V gene TRGV8. Matching the DNA to germline supplied the J gene, which TCRdb does not give. Trimming at V came to 4 bases and at J to 4 bases, leaving 4 bases not matched to a gene. CDR1 and CDR2 from the germline V gene are VENAVY and YDSYNSRV. This CDR3 is built from 12 residues. CDR3 DNA sequence: TGTGCCACCTGGGAAATATATTATAAGAAACTCTTT. It is translated as CATWEIYYKKLF.

J is TRGJ1 or TRGJ2 and V is TRGV9. The J gene, missing from TCRdb, was assigned here through DNA to germline matching. With V trimmed by 0 bases and J by 3 bases, 5 bases remained unmatched. The CDR3 extends over 14 amino acids. Germline values: CDR1 GITISATS, CDR2 ISYDGTV (reference sequence). The CDR3 loop reads CALWEVQRYYKKLF. Here the CDR3 DNA reads TGTGCCTTGTGGGAGGTGCAGCGTTATTATAAGAAACTCTTT.

A few counts support this clone. This sequence joins TRGV5 and TRGJ1 or TRGJ2. The J gene is not listed in TCRdb, so it was assigned here from a DNA match to germline. Germline CDR1 and CDR2: VINAFY and YDVSNSKD. The CDR3 spans 11 residues. V gave up 6 bases and J gave up 12 bases; unmatched junction bases: 11. DNA for the CDR3: TGTGCCACCTGGCCCTGTGCGTGGAAACTCTTT. Its translation is CATWPCAWKLF.

Sample share makes this clone medium-sized (0.01 to 0.1%). This chain joins TRGV10 and TRGJP1. The J gene, absent from TCRdb, was called here by matching the DNA to germline. TRGV10 is flagged as an ORF with uncertain function. After removal of 8 bases from V and 1 base from J, the junction contained 5 bases not matched to a gene. The CDR3 is 14 residues long. In nucleotides, the CDR3 is TGTGCTGCGTGGGAGACTACCACTGGTTGGTTCAAGATATTT. Residues: CAAWETTTGWFKIF.

This clone was seen more than once but under ten times. V is TRGV4 and J is TRGJ1 or TRGJ2. Assignment of the J gene here rests on matching the DNA to germline, because TCRdb gives none. V gave up 0 bases and J gave up 3 bases; unmatched junction bases: 5. This CDR3 comprises 14 residues. CDR1 EGSTGY and CDR2 YDSYTSSV come from the germline V gene. DNA of the CDR3: TGTGCCACCTGGGATGGGGCCTTTTATTATAAGAAACTCTTT. Its protein is CATWDGAFYYKKLF.

This clone qualifies as medium-sized. CDR3 amino acids: CATWDGPAVDYKKLF. CDR3 sequence (DNA): TGTGCCACCTGGGACGGGCCTGCGGTAGATTATAAGAAACTCTTT. The J gene is TRGJ1 or TRGJ2, the V gene TRGV2. Here the J gene was assigned by germline matching of the DNA, as TCRdb has none. Trimming removed 0 bases from V and 5 bases from J; junction bases left unmatched: 10. The CDR3 runs to 15 residues. CDR1 and CDR2 (germline): EGSNGY, YDSYNSKV.

This clone appeared a few times. The J segment was not called; the V segment is TRGV9. Germline V gene lookup returns CDR1 GITISATS and CDR2 ISYDGTV (reference sequence). The CDR3 sequence is 9 residues long. CDR3 sequence (DNA): TGTGCCTTGTGGGAGGTGCTCTTTTTC. Translating it yields CALWEVLFF.

This clone was seen a few times. The rearrangement joins TRGV10 to TRGJ1 or TRGJ2. TCRdb gives no J gene; it was assigned here by matching the DNA to germline. TRGV10 is treated as an ORF (open reading frame) with a function not yet certain. CDR3 size: 16 residues. V lost 8 bases, J lost 0 bases, and 14 bases stayed unmatched. The CDR3, as DNA: TGTGCTGCGTGGGAAGTATCCACATCGAATTATTATAAGAAACTCTTT. Its protein product is CAAWEVSTSNYYKKLF.

This clone is labeled medium-sized. The chain uses TRGV4 and TRGJ1 or TRGJ2. TCRdb leaves out the J gene; it was filled in here by matching the DNA to germline. Germline loops: CDR1 EGSTGY, CDR2 YDSYTSSV. The junction had 6 bases not matched to a gene; V was cut back by 1 base and J by 3 bases. The CDR3 consists of 14 residues. CDR3 nucleotides: TGTGCCACCTGGGATGGTGGGGGTTATTATAAGAAACTCTTT. Protein product: CATWDGGGYYKKLF.

About this clone: TCRdb pairs this DNA with a much larger clone's protein that differs at residue 7, likely a read error; the protein shown was translated from the DNA. The genes are TRGV9 and TRGJP. TCRdb records no J gene; here it was assigned by comparing the DNA to germline. This CDR3 region has 15 residues. Germline loops: CDR1 GITISATS, CDR2 ISYDGTV (reference sequence). Unmatched junction bases numbered 3, after V lost 2 bases and J lost 8 bases. CDR3 in DNA: TGTGCCTTGTGGGAGGAAAAGTTGGGCAAAAAAATCAAGGTATTT. Translation: CALWEEKLGKKIKVF.

This clone has more than one count but fewer than ten. Other DNA sequences within the sample encode an identical CDR3. CDR3 bases: TGTGCCACCTGGGACGGGCCCGGAAATTATAAGAAACTCTTT. This gives the protein CATWDGPGNYKKLF. The V gene is TRGV2, the J gene TRGJ1 or TRGJ2. TCRdb carries no J gene annotation; the J gene was assigned here by matching the DNA with germline. This CDR3 has 14 residues. Germline values: CDR1 EGSNGY, CDR2 YDSYNSKV. With V trimmed by 0 bases and J by 5 bases, 7 bases remained unmatched.

By share of the sample, this clone is medium-sized. V and J are TRGV2 and TRGJ1 or TRGJ2. Since TCRdb gives no J gene, matching the DNA to germline was used here to assign it. Germline V gives CDR1 EGSNGY, CDR2 YDSYNSKV. With V trimmed by 0 bases and J by 3 bases, 5 bases remained unmatched. CDR3 length: 14 residues. DNA of the CDR3: TGTGCCACCTGGGACGGGCAAGGTTATTATAAGAAACTCTTT. The encoded protein is CATWDGQGYYKKLF.

This clone qualifies as large. It is unclear where the CDR3 begins or ends on the DNA, so no DNA is shown, and the CDR3 is as TCRdb lists it. The V gene corresponds to TRGV11; no J gene was called. Being an ORF, TRGV11 has a function that is uncertain. Inclusive of both ends, the CDR3 amounts to 19 amino acids. The CDR3 reads CTTVPAGSSEASNYYKKLF.

This clone rates as medium-sized. The chain carries TRGV10 and TRGJP2. Here the J gene was assigned by germline matching of the DNA, as TCRdb has none. TRGV10 counts as an open reading frame of uncertain function. The V gene end was trimmed by 8 bases and the J gene end by 3 bases; junction bases not matched to a gene: 4. The CDR3 has 13 amino acids. CDR3 region: CAAWARSDWIKTF. CDR3 DNA sequence: TGTGCTGCGTGGGCTCGTAGTGATTGGATCAAGACGTTT.

This clone rates as medium-sized. CDR3 residues: CATVGHSDNGRGGGEKLF. In DNA form, the CDR3 reads TGTGCCACGGTGGGCCACAGTGATAACGGGCGCGGAGGAGGCGAGAAACTCTTT. V gene TRGV4 combines with J gene TRGJ1 or TRGJ2. The J gene is absent in TCRdb and was assigned here via DNA matching to germline. Germline CDR1 and CDR2: EGSTGY and YDSYTSSV. CDR3 length equals 18 residues. The trim removed 10 bases at V and 11 bases at J, leaving 35 bases unmatched.